The 25 T cell receptor beta chains reported below all come from one sample, sequenced in a study of blood T cell repertoires in COVID-19. TCRdb's table, derived via immunoSEQ multiplex PCR, lists solely in-frame clones and lacks some. The table includes roughly 130,000 clones, roughly 80% detected once. The sequencing input was peripheral blood. The receptor set was obtained from a woman aged 55-69 years with acute or convalescent COVID-19.

The CDR3 protein is CASSGLAGRDTQYF. For the CDR3, the DNA is TGTGCCAGCAGCGGTCTAGCGGGGAGGGATACGCAGTATTTT. This chain links TRBV2 with TRBJ2-3; 9 nucleotides line up with TRBD2. The germline gives CDR1 SNHLY, CDR2 FYNNEI. The V and J ends lost 6 bases and 6 bases, in that order; junction bases with no gene match: 7. The CDR3 is 14 residues long.

The chain employs TRBV19 and TRBJ1-2, with D uncertain. V was pared by 7 bases and J by 6 bases, with 21 bases between. The CDR3 loop spans 15 amino acids. Germline V gene data show CDR1 as LNHDA and CDR2 as SQIVND (reference sequence). The CDR3 nucleotides read TGTGCCAGTATCTTGACCGGAGGCCTTGGGGATGGCTACACCTTC. It is translated as CASILTGGLGDGYTF. Using reference TRBV19 and TRBJ1-2 for the parts outside the CDR3, the full variable domain is DGGITQSPKYLFRKEGQNVTLSCEQNLNHDAMYWYRQDPGQGLRLIYYSQIVNDFQKGDIAEGYSVSREKKESFPLTVTSAQKNPTAFYLCASILTGGLGDGYTFGSGTRLTVV.

The chain joins TRBV7-9 to TRBJ1-2, with 8 bases aligning to TRBD1. V dropped 8 bases and J dropped 0; count of bases not matched to a gene: 5. CDR1 is SEHNR, CDR2 FQNEAQ, per germline (reference sequence). This CDR3 region has 14 residues. The CDR3 region has the DNA TGTGCCAGCGACCCAGGGGGCTCTAACTATGGCTACACCTTC. Its translation is CASDPGGSNYGYTF. The variable domain in full, completed from reference TRBV7-9 and TRBJ1-2, reads DTGVSQNPRHKITKRGQNVTFRCDPISEHNRLYWYRQTLGQGPEFLTYFQNEAQLEKSRLLSDRFSAERPKGSFSTLEIQRTEQGDSAMYLCASDPGGSNYGYTFGSGTRLTVV.

This chain joins TRBV27 and TRBJ1-2, with TRBD1 identical over 10 bases. Germline CDR1 reads MNHEY; CDR2 reads SMNVEV (reference sequence). The CDR3 length is 18 residues. Trimming removed 3 bases from V and 2 bases from J; junction bases left unmatched: 12. The CDR3 nucleotides read TGTGCCAGCAGTTTTCTGGGACAGGGGCTTCTGGGGAACTATGGCTACACCTTC. Translated, it gives CASSFLGQGLLGNYGYTF.

The V call is TRBV5-4, the J call TRBJ1-2; D unresolved. The germline V and J ends were trimmed by 4 bases and 1 base, with 8 bases remaining between them. This CDR3 region has 13 residues. Germline CDR1 and CDR2: SGHNT and YYREEE (reference sequence). The CDR3 nucleotides read TGTGCCAGCAGCGAAGGAGGTAACTATGGCTACACCTTC. Translating it yields CASSEGGNYGYTF.

The chain has TRBV24-1 and TRBJ1-2, with D uncertain. Germline V gives CDR1 KGHDR, CDR2 SFDVKD. The germline V and J ends were trimmed by 1 base and 4 bases, with 9 bases remaining between them. The CDR3 has 14 amino acids. The CDR3: CATSDLDISYGYTF. CDR3 coding DNA: TGTGCCACCAGTGATTTAGACATCAGCTATGGCTACACCTTC.

J is TRBJ2-1 and V is TRBV12-3 or TRBV12-4, with TRBD2 matching 7 bases. The CDR3 totals 13 residues. V shed 6 bases and J 8 bases; nucleotides not matched to a gene: 7. The CDR3 is CASSPLAYDEQFF. The CDR3 DNA reads as TGTGCCAGCAGCCCACTAGCGTACGATGAGCAGTTCTTC.

This clone appeared a few times. The chain couples TRBV12-5 to TRBJ1-1; no firm D call. This CDR3 has 13 amino acids. CDR1 is LGHNT and CDR2 is FRNRAP in the germline V gene. Deletions cut 0 bases from V and 7 bases from J, with 9 bases between. The DNA of the CDR3 is TGTGCTAGTGGTTTGGTACTTGTTGGTGAAGCTTTCTTT. Translation gives CASGLVLVGEAFF.

This clone was counted between two and nine times. V gene TRBV24-1 combines with J gene TRBJ1-2; D uncertain. With 9 bases removed from V and 3 bases from J, the gap between germline ends came to 19 bases. The CDR3 contains 15 residues. The V gene's germline CDR1 is KGHDR and CDR2 SFDVKD. The CDR3 region is CATSSGSNGDYGYTF. Here the CDR3 DNA reads TGTGCCACCTCCTCGGGTAGTAATGGAGACTATGGCTACACCTTC.

The J gene is TRBJ1-2, the V gene TRBV5-6; tentative D call: TRBD1 (5 bases). CDR1 and CDR2 from the germline V gene are SGHDT and YYEEEE. The V end was cut by 0 bases, the J end by 4 bases, with 13 bases between. The length of the CDR3 is 15 residues. In DNA, the CDR3 is TGTGCCAGCAGCTTGGCGACAGCCGGCGGCTATGGCTACACCTTC. Amino acid sequence: CASSLATAGGYGYTF.

The chain uses TRBV18 and TRBJ1-5; TRBD1 is a possible D gene (6 bases). V lost 6 bases and J 0 bases, leaving 12 bases between the germline ends. Germline loops: CDR1 KGHSH, CDR2 LQKENI. CDR3 length: 15 residues. For the CDR3, the DNA is TGTGCCAGCTCGCAAGGACAGATTAGCAATCAGCCCCAGCATTTT. This gives the protein CASSQGQISNQPQHF.

This clone was counted between two and nine times. The chain has TRBV19 and TRBJ1-5, with D possibly being TRBD1 (5 bases). This CDR3 is 15 amino acids long. The germline gives CDR1 LNHDA, CDR2 SQIVND (reference sequence). The germline V and J ends were trimmed by 3 bases and 3 bases, with 12 bases remaining between them. CDR3 DNA: TGTGCCAGTAGTATGGCATCGACAGTCAATCAGCCCCAGCATTTT. This encodes CASSMASTVNQPQHF.

The chain employs TRBV11-1 and TRBJ1-6; 7 bases are shared with TRBD1. J gave up 7 bases and V 6 bases, and 6 bases lay outside the gene matches. In germline, CDR1 is SGHAT, CDR2 FQDESV (reference sequence). The CDR3 contains 14 residues. CDR3 nucleotides: TGTGCCAGCAGTCGTCCAGGGGGGAATTCACCCCTCCACTTT. This gives the protein CASSRPGGNSPLHF.

This chain joins TRBV2 and TRBJ1-2; D gene unclear. V shed 5 bases and J shed 13 bases, with 14 bases lying between them. The CDR3 sequence is 11 residues long. The germline CDR1 and CDR2 sequences are SNHLY and FYNNEI. CDR3 sequence reads: CASSSRGRLTF. As DNA, the CDR3 is TGTGCCAGCAGTAGTCGGGGTCGGCTCACCTTC.

This chain joins TRBV2 and TRBJ1-2, with unresolved D. This CDR3 has 14 residues. V lost 1 base, J lost 4 bases, and 10 bases lay in between. Germline V gene data show CDR1 as SNHLY and CDR2 as FYNNEI. The CDR3 is CASSEVQPSYGYTF. DNA for the CDR3: TGTGCCAGCAGTGAAGTACAGCCTTCCTATGGCTACACCTTC.

The V gene is TRBV27, the J gene TRBJ1-1; TRBD1 matches 8 bases. Germline V gene lookup returns CDR1 MNHEY and CDR2 SMNVEV (reference sequence). The junction had 9 bases not matched to a gene; V was cut back by 6 bases and J by 3 bases. The CDR3 length is 15 residues. CDR3 DNA sequence: TGTGCCAGCAGCATGCAGGGGGCACGAGACACTGAAGCTTTCTTT. It codes for CASSMQGARDTEAFF.

V is TRBV7-9 and J is TRBJ2-1; TRBD1 aligns across 7 bases. The CDR3 runs to 15 residues. V shed 1 base, J shed 4 bases, and the junction held 4 bases outside the gene matches. Germline loops: CDR1 SEHNR, CDR2 FQNEAQ (reference sequence). DNA of the CDR3: TGTGCCAGCAGCTTAGAGTCCAGGGGGTACAATGAGCAGTTCTTC. Its translation is CASSLESRGYNEQFF.

The rearrangement uses TRBV7-9 and TRBJ2-5; 8 bases match TRBD1. The CDR3 is made up of 15 amino acids. Germline V CDR1 and CDR2: SEHNR, FQNEAQ (reference sequence). V lost 5 bases, J lost 1 base, and 6 bases stayed unmatched. The DNA for the CDR3 is TGTGCCAGCAGCCCGCGACAGGGGATCCAAGAGACCCAGTACTTC. It encodes CASSPRQGIQETQYF.

This clone showed up just a few times. CDR3 sequence reads: CASSQRGQTNSPLHF. The CDR3 DNA reads as TGTGCCAGCAGCCAGAGGGGACAGACAAATTCACCCCTCCACTTT. The chain carries TRBV3-1 (or the pseudogene TRBV3-2) and TRBJ1-6, with 7 bases matching TRBD1. CDR1 is LGHDT and CDR2 is YNNKEL in the germline V gene (reference sequence). V was clipped by 3 bases and J by 7 bases; unmatched bases: 6. The CDR3 consists of 15 residues.

V usage is TRBV7-9 and J usage is TRBJ2-1; 10 bases are shared with TRBD1. The ends lost 6 bases at V and 7 bases at J; junction bases unmatched: 9. Per germline, CDR1 SEHNR and CDR2 FQNEAQ (reference sequence). The CDR3 is 15 residues long. CDR3 coding DNA: TGTGCCAGCAGGAGCGGGACAGGGGAGGCGAATGAGCAGTTCTTC. Protein sequence: CASRSGTGEANEQFF.

The chain employs TRBV6-5 and TRBJ2-3; tentative D call: TRBD1 (5 bases). The CDR3 is made up of 14 amino acids. V was pared by 7 bases and J by 5 bases, with 16 bases between. Germline V gives CDR1 MNHEY, CDR2 SVGAGI. CDR3 sequence reads: CASTLMPGQDTQYF. DNA for the CDR3: TGTGCCAGCACTCTTATGCCAGGGCAAGATACGCAGTATTTT.

This chain links TRBV11-2 with TRBJ1-6, with D perhaps matching TRBD1 (6 bases). The CDR3 is 17 amino acids. Trimming cost V 0 bases and J 9 bases, with 18 bases left between them. The germline CDR1 and CDR2 sequences are SGHAT and FQNNGV. The CDR3 loop reads CASSLDSGRGGASPLHF. The CDR3 bases are TGTGCCAGCAGCTTAGATTCGGGGCGAGGGGGGGCTTCACCCCTCCACTTT.

This clone appeared a few times. The chain combines TRBV4-1 with TRBJ1-5, with D perhaps TRBD1 (5 bases). The CDR3 consists of 12 residues. The ends were cut back, 0 bases at V and 11 bases at J, with 8 bases in the middle. Germline V gene sequence: CDR1 MGHRA, CDR2 YSYEKL. CDR3 loop: CASSQDDRAQHF. The CDR3 coding sequence is TGCGCCAGCAGCCAAGATGACAGAGCCCAGCATTTT.

This chain connects TRBV12-3 or TRBV12-4 to TRBJ1-1, with D unresolved. V was cut by 1 base and J by 7 bases, with 10 bases left in between. CDR3 size: 13 residues. The CDR3 here is CASSLGGEGEAFF. CDR3 DNA: TGTGCCAGCAGTTTAGGAGGCGAGGGTGAAGCTTTCTTT.

This clone was recorded once. The chain carries TRBV19 and TRBJ2-1; 11 bases are shared with TRBD2. This CDR3 region has 16 residues. The V gene end was trimmed by 5 bases and the J gene end by 2 bases; junction bases not matched to a gene: 5. From germline, CDR1 is LNHDA and CDR2 SQIVND (reference sequence). The CDR3 here is CASSSRLAGTYNEQFF. The CDR3 nucleotides are TGTGCCAGTAGTTCACGACTAGCGGGGACCTACAATGAGCAGTTCTTC.